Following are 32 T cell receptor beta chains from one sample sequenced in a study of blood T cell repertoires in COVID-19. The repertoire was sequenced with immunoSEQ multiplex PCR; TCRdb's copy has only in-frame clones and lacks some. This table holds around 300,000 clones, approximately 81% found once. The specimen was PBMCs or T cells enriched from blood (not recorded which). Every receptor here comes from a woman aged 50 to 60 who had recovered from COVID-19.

The CDR3 DNA sequence: TGTGCCAGCAGTTCTAGACTAGCGCACAATGAGCAGTTCTTC. This codes for CASSSRLAHNEQFF. This chain connects TRBV27 to TRBJ2-1; the match to TRBD2 covers 8 bases. This CDR3 is built from 14 residues. V lost 4 bases, J lost 5 bases, and 4 bases stayed unmatched. Germline-derived CDR1 and CDR2 are MNHEY and SMNVEV (reference sequence).

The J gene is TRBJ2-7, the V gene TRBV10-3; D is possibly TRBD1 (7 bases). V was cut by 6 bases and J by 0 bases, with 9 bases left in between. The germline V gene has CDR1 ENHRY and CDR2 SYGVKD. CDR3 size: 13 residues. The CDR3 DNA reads TGTGCCATCAGGGAGGGGGCCTCCTACGAGCAGTACTTC. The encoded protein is CAIREGASYEQYF.

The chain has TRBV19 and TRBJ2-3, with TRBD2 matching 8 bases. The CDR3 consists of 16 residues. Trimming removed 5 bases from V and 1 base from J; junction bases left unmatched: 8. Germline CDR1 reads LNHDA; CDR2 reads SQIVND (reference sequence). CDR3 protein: CASSSGGASGTDTQYF. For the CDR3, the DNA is TGTGCCAGTAGTTCGGGGGGGGCTTCGGGCACAGATACGCAGTATTTT.

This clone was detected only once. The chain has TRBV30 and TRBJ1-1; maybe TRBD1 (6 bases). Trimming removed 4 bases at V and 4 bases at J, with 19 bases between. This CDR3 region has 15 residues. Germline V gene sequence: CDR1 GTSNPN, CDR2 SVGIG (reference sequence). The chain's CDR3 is CAWNINAGAATEAFF. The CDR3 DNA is TGTGCCTGGAATATAAACGCAGGGGCGGCCACTGAAGCTTTCTTT.

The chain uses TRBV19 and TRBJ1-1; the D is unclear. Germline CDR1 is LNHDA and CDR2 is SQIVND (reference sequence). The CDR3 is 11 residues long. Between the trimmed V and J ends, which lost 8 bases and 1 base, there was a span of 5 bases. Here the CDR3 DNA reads TGTGCCAGTCTCTGGAACACTGAAGCTTTCTTT. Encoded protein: CASLWNTEAFF.

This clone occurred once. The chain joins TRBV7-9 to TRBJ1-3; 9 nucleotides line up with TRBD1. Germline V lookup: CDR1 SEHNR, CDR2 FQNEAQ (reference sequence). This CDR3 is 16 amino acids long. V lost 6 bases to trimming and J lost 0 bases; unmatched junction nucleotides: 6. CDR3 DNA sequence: TGTGCCAGCAGAATAACGACAGGGGGCTCTGGAAACACCATATATTTT. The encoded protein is CASRITTGGSGNTIYF.

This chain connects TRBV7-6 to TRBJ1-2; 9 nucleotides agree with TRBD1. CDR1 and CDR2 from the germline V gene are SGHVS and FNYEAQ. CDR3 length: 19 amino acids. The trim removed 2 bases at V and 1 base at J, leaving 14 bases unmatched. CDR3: CASSLFPSDRGGDNYGYTF. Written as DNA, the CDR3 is TGTGCCAGCAGCTTATTCCCATCGGACAGGGGAGGAGATAACTATGGCTACACCTTC.

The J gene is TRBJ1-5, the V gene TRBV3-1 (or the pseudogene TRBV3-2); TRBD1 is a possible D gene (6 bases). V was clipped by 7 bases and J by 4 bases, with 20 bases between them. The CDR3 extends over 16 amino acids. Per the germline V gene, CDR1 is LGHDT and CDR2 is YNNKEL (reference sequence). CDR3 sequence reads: CASTPHRVRGNQPQHF. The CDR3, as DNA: TGTGCCAGCACTCCCCACAGGGTAAGGGGGAATCAGCCCCAGCATTTT.

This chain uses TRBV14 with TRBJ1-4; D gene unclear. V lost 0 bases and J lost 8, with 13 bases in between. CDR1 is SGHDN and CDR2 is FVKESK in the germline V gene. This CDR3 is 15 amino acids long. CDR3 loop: CASSQDLGPGEKLFF. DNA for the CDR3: TGTGCCAGCAGCCAAGATCTTGGTCCAGGAGAAAAACTGTTTTTT.

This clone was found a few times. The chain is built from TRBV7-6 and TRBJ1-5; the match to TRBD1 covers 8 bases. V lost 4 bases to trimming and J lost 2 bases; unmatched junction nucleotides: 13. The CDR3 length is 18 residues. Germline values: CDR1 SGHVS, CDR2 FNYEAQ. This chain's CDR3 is CASSSHPGTGSRNQPQHF. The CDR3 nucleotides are TGTGCCAGCAGCTCACACCCCGGGACAGGCTCTCGCAATCAGCCCCAGCATTTT.

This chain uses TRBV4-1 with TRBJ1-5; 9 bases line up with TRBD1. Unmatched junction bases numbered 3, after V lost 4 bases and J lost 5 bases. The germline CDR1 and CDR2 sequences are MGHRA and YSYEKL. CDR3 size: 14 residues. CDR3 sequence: CASSPGTGHQPQHF. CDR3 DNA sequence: TGCGCCAGCAGCCCGGGGACAGGGCATCAGCCCCAGCATTTT.

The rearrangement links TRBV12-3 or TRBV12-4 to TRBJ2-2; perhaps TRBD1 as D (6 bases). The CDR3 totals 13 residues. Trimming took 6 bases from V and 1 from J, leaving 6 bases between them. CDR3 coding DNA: TGTGCCAGCAGGACAGGGAACACCGGGGAGCTGTTTTTT. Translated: CASRTGNTGELFF.

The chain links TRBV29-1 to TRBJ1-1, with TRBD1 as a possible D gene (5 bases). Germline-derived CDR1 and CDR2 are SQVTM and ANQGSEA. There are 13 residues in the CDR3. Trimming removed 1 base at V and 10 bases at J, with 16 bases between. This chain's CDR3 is CSVEGARASGAFF. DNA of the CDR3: TGCAGCGTTGAAGGTGCCAGGGCCAGTGGAGCTTTCTTT.

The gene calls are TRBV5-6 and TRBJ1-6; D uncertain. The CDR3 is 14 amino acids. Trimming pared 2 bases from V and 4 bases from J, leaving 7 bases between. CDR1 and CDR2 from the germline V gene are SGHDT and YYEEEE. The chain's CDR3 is CASSFGSYNSPLHF. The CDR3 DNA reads TGTGCCAGCAGCTTTGGTAGTTATAATTCACCCCTCCACTTT.

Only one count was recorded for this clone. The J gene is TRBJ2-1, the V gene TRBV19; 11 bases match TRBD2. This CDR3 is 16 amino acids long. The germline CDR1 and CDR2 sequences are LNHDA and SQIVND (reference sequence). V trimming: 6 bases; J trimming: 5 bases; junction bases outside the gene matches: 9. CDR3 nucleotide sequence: TGTGCCAGTAGCCGGCCGACTAGCGGGGCCCACAATGAGCAGTTCTTC. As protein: CASSRPTSGAHNEQFF. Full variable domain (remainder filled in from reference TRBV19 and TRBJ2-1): DGGITQSPKYLFRKEGQNVTLSCEQNLNHDAMYWYRQDPGQGLRLIYYSQIVNDFQKGDIAEGYSVSREKKESFPLTVTSAQKNPTAFYLCASSRPTSGAHNEQFFGPGTRLTVL.

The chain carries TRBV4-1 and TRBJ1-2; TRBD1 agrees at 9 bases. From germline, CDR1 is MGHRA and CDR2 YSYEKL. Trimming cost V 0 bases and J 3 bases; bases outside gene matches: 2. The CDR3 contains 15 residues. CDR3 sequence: CASSQDGTGYYGYTF. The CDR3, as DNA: TGCGCCAGCAGCCAAGATGGGACAGGGTACTATGGCTACACCTTC.

The CDR3 reads CASTSPGLDTQYF. The DNA for the CDR3 is TGTGCCAGCACCTCACCCGGGTTAGATACGCAGTATTTT. This chain connects TRBV28 to TRBJ2-3; D gene unclear. V lost 7 bases, J lost 5 bases, and 13 bases lay in between. Germline CDR1 and CDR2: MDHEN and SYDVKM. This CDR3 is built from 13 residues.

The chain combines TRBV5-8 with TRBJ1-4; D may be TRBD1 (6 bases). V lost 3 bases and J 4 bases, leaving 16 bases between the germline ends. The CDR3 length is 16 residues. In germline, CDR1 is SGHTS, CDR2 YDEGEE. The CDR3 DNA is TGTGCCAGCAGCTCGGGACAAAGGATTAATAATGAAAAACTGTTTTTT. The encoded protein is CASSSGQRINNEKLFF.

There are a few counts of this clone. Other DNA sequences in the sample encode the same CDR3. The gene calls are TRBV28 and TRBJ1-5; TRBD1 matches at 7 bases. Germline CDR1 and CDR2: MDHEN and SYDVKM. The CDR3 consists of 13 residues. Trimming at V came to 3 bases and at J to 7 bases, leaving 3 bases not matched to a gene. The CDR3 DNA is TGTGCCAGCAGTTTGACAGGGCGGCAGCCCCAGCATTTT. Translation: CASSLTGRQPQHF.

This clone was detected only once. The CDR3 protein is CASGGQGFYEQYF. The CDR3 DNA follows: TGTGCCAGCGGGGGACAGGGGTTCTACGAGCAGTACTTC. The chain couples TRBV19 to TRBJ2-7; 10 bases line up with TRBD1. This CDR3 contains 13 residues. Germline-derived CDR1 and CDR2 are LNHDA and SQIVND (reference sequence). V lost 9 bases, J lost 3 bases, and 5 bases stayed unmatched.

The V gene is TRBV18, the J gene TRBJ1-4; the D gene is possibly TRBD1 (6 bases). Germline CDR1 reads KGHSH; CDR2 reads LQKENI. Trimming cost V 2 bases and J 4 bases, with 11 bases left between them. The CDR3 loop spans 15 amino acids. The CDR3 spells CASSPRQAINEKLFF. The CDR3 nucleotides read TGTGCCAGCTCACCAAGACAGGCCATTAATGAAAAACTGTTTTTT.

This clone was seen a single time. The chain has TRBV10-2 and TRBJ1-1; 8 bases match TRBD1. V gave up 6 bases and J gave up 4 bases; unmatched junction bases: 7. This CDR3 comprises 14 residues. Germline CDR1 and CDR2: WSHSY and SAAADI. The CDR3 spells CASRHRGAITEAFF. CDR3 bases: TGCGCCAGCAGACACAGGGGGGCCATCACTGAAGCTTTCTTT.

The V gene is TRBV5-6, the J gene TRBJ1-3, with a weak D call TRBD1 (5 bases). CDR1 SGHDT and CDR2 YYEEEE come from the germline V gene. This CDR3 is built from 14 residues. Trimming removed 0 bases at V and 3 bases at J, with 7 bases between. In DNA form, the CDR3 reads TGTGCCAGCAGCTTGGTGCAGGGTGGAAACACCATATATTTT. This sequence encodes CASSLVQGGNTIYF.

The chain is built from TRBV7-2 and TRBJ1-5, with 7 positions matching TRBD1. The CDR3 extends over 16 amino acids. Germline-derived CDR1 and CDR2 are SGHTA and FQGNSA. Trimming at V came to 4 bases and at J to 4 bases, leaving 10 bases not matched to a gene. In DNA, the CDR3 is TGTGCCAGCAGCTACTTTAGGGACAGTCCGAATCAGCCCCAGCATTTT. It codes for CASSYFRDSPNQPQHF.

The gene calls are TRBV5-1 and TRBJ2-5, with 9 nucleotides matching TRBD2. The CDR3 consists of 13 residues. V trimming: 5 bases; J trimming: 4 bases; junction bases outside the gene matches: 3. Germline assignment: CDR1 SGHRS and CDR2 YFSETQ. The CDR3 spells CASSPSGVETQYF. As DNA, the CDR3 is TGCGCCAGCAGTCCTAGCGGGGTAGAGACCCAGTACTTC.

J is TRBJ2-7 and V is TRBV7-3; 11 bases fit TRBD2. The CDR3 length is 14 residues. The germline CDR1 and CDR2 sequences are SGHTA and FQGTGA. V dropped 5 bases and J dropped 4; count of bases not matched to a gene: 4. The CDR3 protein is CASSISGGAYEQYF. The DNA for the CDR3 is TGTGCCAGCAGCATTAGCGGGGGGGCTTACGAGCAGTACTTC.

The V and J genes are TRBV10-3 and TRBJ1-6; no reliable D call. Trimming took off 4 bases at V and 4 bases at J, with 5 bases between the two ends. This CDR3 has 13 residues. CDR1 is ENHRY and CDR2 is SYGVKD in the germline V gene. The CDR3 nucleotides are TGTGCCATCAGTGTAGATTATAATTCACCCCTCCACTTT. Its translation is CAISVDYNSPLHF.

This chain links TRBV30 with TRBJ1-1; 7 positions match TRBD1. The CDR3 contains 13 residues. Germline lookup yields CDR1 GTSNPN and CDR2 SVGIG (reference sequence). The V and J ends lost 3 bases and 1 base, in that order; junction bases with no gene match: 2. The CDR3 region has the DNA TGTGCCTGGAGACGGGACAGGAACACTGAAGCTTTCTTT. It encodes CAWRRDRNTEAFF.

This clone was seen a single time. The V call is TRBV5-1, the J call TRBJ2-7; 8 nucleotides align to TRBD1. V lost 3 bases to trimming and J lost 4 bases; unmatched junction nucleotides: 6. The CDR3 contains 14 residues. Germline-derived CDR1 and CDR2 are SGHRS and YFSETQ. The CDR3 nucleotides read TGCGCCAGCAGCTGGACAGGGCTCGAGTACGAGCAGTACTTC. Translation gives CASSWTGLEYEQYF.

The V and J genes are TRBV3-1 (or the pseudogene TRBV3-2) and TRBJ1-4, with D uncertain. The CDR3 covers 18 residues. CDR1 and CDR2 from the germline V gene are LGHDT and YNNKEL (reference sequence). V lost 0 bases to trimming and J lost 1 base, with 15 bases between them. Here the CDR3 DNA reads TGTGCCAGCAGCCAAGATCTTAGTTTCGGGTTAACTAATGAAAAACTGTTTTTT. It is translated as CASSQDLSFGLTNEKLFF.

The CDR3 protein is CASSLEGAYEQYF. In nucleotides, the CDR3 is TGCGCCAGCAGCTTGGAAGGGGCCTACGAGCAGTACTTC. This chain links TRBV5-1 with TRBJ2-7, with D perhaps TRBD1 (5 bases). The germline V and J ends were trimmed by 0 bases and 2 bases, with 6 bases remaining between them. The CDR3 has 13 amino acids. The germline V gene encodes CDR1 SGHRS and CDR2 YFSETQ.

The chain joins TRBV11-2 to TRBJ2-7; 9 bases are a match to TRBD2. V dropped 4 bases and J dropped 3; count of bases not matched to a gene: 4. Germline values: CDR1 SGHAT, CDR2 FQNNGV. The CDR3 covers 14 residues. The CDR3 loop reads CASSSVAGVYEQYF. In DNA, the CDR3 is TGTGCCAGCAGCTCCGTAGCGGGGGTCTACGAGCAGTACTTC.